This TCR beta chain was documented in a study of shared clonotypes between healthy human individuals. Findings and limits, study-wide: Clonotype sharing across a few donors was observed for around 5% of naive CD4 clonotypes. It was anticipated that sequencing depth would influence how many clonotypes donors shared.

Only in-frame clones appear in the TCRdb table, and some are missing; sequencing was by immunoSEQ multiplex PCR. The sample consists of roughly 760,000 clones, 74% of them appearing once. In the case of this clone: Its antigen is not identified.

Those who donated, Caucasian adults without exception, all lived in Nashville, Tennessee. This TCR derives from a woman between 25 and 40 years old in good health. Material: memory CD4+ T cells sorted from blood. Subset given: CD45RA-negative fraction.

The CDR3 nucleotides are TGTGCCAGCAGCTGGACTAGCGGTTACCAAGAGACCCAGTACTTC. This translates into CASSWTSGYQETQYF. The chain is built from TRBV7-2 and TRBJ2-5; 10 nucleotides match TRBD2. Per germline, CDR1 SGHTA and CDR2 FQGNSA. J was trimmed by 0 bases and V by 4 bases; bases with no gene match: 2. The CDR3 consists of 15 residues.